What follows is one T cell receptor (beta chain) and its context. Its antigen is still unknown. The data belong to a study of cytomegalovirus exposure and HLA in healthy donors. Background on the study: Early release data held around 80 million unique TCRs from HLA-typed donors.

This CDR3 spans 13 amino acids. CDR1 and CDR2 (germline): SEHNR, FQNEAQ (reference sequence). Trimming shortened V by 5 bases and J by 1 base, and 8 bases separated the two germline ends. PCR used 60 Vbeta primers and 13 Jbeta primers. Libraries were prepared by immunoSEQ multiplex PCR; TCRdb keeps only in-frame clonotypes and omits some of them. The sample includes approximately 75,000 clones. Study results and caveats: For most TCR beta V segments, an earlier analysis put the productive rate at about 90% or about 30% of the time. Associated with HLA alleles at 0.05 false discovery rate in a later analysis were 16,951 TCR beta sequences.

The material sequenced was PBMCs. V usage is TRBV7-9 and J usage is TRBJ2-5; D possibly corresponds to TRBD2 (5 bases). This TCR came from a boy younger than 18 in good health and CMV-seronegative. The CDR3 spells CASSPGIQETQYF. The DNA of the CDR3 is TGTGCCAGCAGCCCGGGGATCCAAGAGACCCAGTACTTC.